The next 12 T cell receptor beta chains were all read from a single sample in a study of early T cells in non-severe SARS-CoV-2 infection. TCRdb processed the 5' RACE reads anew with MiXCR; each CDR3 protein has one entry. The table records 50,000 to 80,000 distinct CDR3 sequences, roughly 9% of them present only once. This specimen was whole blood, taken at baseline. The receptors shown here come from an adult who was a healthcare worker with PCR-confirmed SARS-CoV-2 infection or an uninfected control (not recorded which).

The sample holds a few counts of this clonotype. The chain couples TRBV4-2 to TRBJ2-5; D is unclear. CDR1 and CDR2 from the germline V gene are LGHNA and YNFKEQ. Trimming took 0 bases from V and 0 from J, leaving 5 bases between them. This CDR3 has 14 residues. The CDR3: CASSQDRYQETQYF. The CDR3 DNA is TGTGCCAGCAGCCAAGACAGGTACCAAGAGACCCAGTACTTC.

By proportion, this clonotype is large (0.1 to 1%). This chain uses TRBV7-3 with TRBJ2-1; D gene unclear. The CDR3 extends over 16 amino acids. Looked up from germline, CDR1 is SGHTA and CDR2 is FQGTGA. V lost 4 bases to trimming and J lost 0 bases, with 13 bases between them. The CDR3 region has the DNA TGTGCCAGCAGCTCAAGTTACGGATTCTCCTACAATGAGCAGTTCTTC. Its protein product is CASSSSYGFSYNEQFF.

The chain carries TRBV5-1 and TRBJ1-4; D is ambiguous. This CDR3 is built from 13 residues. Germline V gives CDR1 SGHRS, CDR2 YFSETQ. Trimming took 2 bases from V and 5 from J, leaving 7 bases between them. CDR3 in DNA: TGCGCCAGCAGCTTCGGACTCAATGAAAAACTGTTTTTT. Its protein product is CASSFGLNEKLFF.

On this clonotype: Given a much more abundant clone one base away, this may be a read error. The CDR3 does not end in the conserved phenylalanine or tryptophan, so this is likely a read error. The gene calls are TRBV19 and TRBJ1-2; unclear D gene. CDR1 LNHDA and CDR2 SQIVND come from the germline V gene (reference sequence). This CDR3 has 15 amino acids. With 5 bases removed from V and 5 bases from J, the gap between germline ends came to 18 bases. This CDR3 reads CASSSGLHTPYGYTI. The CDR3 DNA is TGTGCCAGTAGTTCCGGACTGCACACCCCTTATGGCTACACCATC.

This clonotype was detected many times. This chain joins TRBV6-1 and TRBJ1-1; D gene ambiguous. V lost 5 bases, J lost 8 bases, and 15 bases lay in between. Germline lookup yields CDR1 MNHNS and CDR2 SASEGT. There are 13 residues in the CDR3. In DNA form, the CDR3 reads TGTGCCAGCAGTTTCCTCGCTGACAAGGAAGCTTTCTTT. Residues: CASSFLADKEAFF.

The rearrangement links TRBV19 to TRBJ2-7; tentatively, D is TRBD1 (6 bases). This CDR3 has 12 amino acids. Trimming removed 7 bases from V and 3 bases from J, with 10 bases in between. Looked up from germline, CDR1 is LNHDA and CDR2 is SQIVND (reference sequence). The CDR3 DNA is TGTGCCAGTACCTCACAGGGCTACGAGCAGTACTTC. This sequence encodes CASTSQGYEQYF. The variable domain in full, completed from reference TRBV19 and TRBJ2-7, reads DGGITQSPKYLFRKEGQNVTLSCEQNLNHDAMYWYRQDPGQGLRLIYYSQIVNDFQKGDIAEGYSVSREKKESFPLTVTSAQKNPTAFYLCASTSQGYEQYFGPGTRLTVT.

This clonotype has ten or more counts. DNA of the CDR3: TGTGCCAGCAGCCGCGGACTAGCGGGAGCCTACGAGCAGTACTTC. Translation gives CASSRGLAGAYEQYF. V is TRBV7-2 and J is TRBJ2-7; 13 bases are shared with TRBD2. This CDR3 region has 15 residues. V gave up 5 bases and J gave up 2 bases; unmatched junction bases: 3. Germline V CDR1 and CDR2: SGHTA, FQGNSA.

This clonotype was observed at least ten times. V usage is TRBV5-4 and J usage is TRBJ2-1, with TRBD2 matching over 11 bases. Germline values: CDR1 SGHNT, CDR2 YYREEE (reference sequence). The CDR3 spans 16 residues. With V trimmed by 5 bases and J by 4 bases, 8 bases remained unmatched. The CDR3: CASRRTGTSGYNEQFF. CDR3 coding DNA: TGTGCCAGCAGGCGTACCGGGACTAGCGGATACAATGAGCAGTTCTTC. The entire variable domain, with the rest obtained from reference TRBV5-4 and TRBJ2-1, is as follows: ETGVTQSPTHLIKTRGQQVTLRCSSQSGHNTVSWYQQALGQGPQFIFQYYREEENGRGNFPPRFSGLQFPNYSSELNVNALELDDSALYLCASRRTGTSGYNEQFFGPGTRLTVL.

This clonotype was counted many times. The rearrangement links TRBV6-5 to TRBJ2-1; D gene uncertain. Germline assignment: CDR1 MNHEY and CDR2 SVGAGI. Trimming took 5 bases from V and 3 from J, leaving 17 bases between them. CDR3 size: 16 residues. The CDR3 loop is CASSQAPGHLYNEQFF. The CDR3 bases are TGTGCCAGCAGTCAGGCCCCGGGTCACCTCTACAATGAGCAGTTCTTC.

The V gene is TRBV5-4, the J gene TRBJ2-1; D might be TRBD1 or TRBD2, each matching 6 bases. This CDR3 has 14 residues. Looked up from germline, CDR1 is SGHNT and CDR2 is YYREEE (reference sequence). V lost 1 base and J lost 7, with 12 bases in between. This CDR3 reads CASSLPGAANEQFF. In DNA, the CDR3 is TGTGCCAGCAGCTTGCCGGGGGCAGCGAATGAGCAGTTCTTC.

This clonotype has at least ten counts. This sequence joins TRBV4-1 and TRBJ1-1, with D hard to call. Germline CDR1 MGHRA, CDR2 YSYEKL. V lost 3 bases and J lost 0, with 11 bases in between. The CDR3 has 15 amino acids. CDR3 DNA: TGCGCCAGCAGCCACCAAGGCGGACTGAACACTGAAGCTTTCTTT. This gives the protein CASSHQGGLNTEAFF.

This clonotype was seen many times. The chain is built from TRBV7-2 and TRBJ2-7, with TRBD2 matching over 14 bases. J lost 6 bases, V lost 2 bases, and 6 bases had no gene match. The CDR3 has 16 residues. Germline CDR1 is SGHTA and CDR2 is FQGNSA. The CDR3 bases are TGTGCCAGCAGCTTATGGGGACTAGCGGGAGTTCGCGAGCAGTACTTC. This encodes CASSLWGLAGVREQYF.